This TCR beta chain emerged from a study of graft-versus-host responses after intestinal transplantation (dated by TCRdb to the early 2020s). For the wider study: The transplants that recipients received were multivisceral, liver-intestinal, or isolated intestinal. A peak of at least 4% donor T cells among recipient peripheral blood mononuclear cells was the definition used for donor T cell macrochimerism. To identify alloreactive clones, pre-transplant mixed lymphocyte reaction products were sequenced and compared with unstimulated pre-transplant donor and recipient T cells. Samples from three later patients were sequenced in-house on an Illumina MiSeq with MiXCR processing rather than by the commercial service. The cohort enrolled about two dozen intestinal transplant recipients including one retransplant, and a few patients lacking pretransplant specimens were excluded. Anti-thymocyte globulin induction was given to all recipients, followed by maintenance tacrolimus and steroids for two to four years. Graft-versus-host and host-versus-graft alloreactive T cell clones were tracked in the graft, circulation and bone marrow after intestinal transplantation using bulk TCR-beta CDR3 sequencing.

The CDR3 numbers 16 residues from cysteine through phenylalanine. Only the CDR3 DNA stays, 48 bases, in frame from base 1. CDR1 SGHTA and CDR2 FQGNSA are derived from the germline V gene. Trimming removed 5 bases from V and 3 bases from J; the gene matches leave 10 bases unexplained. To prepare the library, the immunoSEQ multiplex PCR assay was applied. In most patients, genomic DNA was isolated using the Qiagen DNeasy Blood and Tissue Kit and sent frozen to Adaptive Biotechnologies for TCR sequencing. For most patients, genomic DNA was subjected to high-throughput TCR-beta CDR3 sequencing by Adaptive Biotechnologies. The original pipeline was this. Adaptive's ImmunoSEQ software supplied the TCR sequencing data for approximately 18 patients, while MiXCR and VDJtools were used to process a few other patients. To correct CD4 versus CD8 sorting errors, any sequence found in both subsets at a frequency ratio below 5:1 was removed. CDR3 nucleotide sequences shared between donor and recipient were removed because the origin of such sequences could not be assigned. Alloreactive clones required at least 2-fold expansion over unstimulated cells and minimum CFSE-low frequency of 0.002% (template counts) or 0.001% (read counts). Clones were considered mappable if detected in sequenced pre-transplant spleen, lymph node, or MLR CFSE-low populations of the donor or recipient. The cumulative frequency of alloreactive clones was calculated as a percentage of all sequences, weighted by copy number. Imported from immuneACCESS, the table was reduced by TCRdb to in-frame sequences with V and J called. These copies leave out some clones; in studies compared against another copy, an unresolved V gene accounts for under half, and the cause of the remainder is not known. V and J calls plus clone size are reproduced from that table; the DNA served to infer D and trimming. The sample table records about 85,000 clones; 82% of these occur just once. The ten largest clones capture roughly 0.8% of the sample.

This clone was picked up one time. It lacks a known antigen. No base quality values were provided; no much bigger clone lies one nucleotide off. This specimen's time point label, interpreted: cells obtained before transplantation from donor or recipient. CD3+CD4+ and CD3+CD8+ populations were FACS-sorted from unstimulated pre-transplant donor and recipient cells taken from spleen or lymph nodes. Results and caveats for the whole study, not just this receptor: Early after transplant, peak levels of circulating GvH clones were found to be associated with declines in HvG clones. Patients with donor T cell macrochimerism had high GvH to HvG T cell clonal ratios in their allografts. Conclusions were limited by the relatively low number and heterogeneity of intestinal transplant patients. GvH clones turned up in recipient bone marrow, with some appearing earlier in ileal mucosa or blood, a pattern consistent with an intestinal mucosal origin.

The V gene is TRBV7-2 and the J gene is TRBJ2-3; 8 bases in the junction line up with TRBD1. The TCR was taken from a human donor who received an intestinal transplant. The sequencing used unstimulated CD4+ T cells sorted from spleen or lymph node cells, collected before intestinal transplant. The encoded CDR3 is CASSHRTGRRTDTQYF. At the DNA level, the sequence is TGTGCCAGCAGCCACAGGACAGGGAGAAGGACAGATACGCAGTATTTT.